This TCR beta chain was captured by sequencing in a study of a mutant IDH1 vaccine in newly diagnosed glioma. On the study more broadly: Treated patients, around 60% male and approximately 40% female, averaged 40.4 years of age.

With regard to this clone: Its target is not known.

The time point is: baseline, week 1 (first vaccination visit). The treatment here: pre-vaccination baseline after standard-of-care therapy. Assay: immunoSEQ multiplex PCR; the TCRdb copy retains only in-frame clones and omits some. The sample yields about 38,000 clones, roughly 92% seen once. Germline values: CDR1 SGHNT, CDR2 YYREEE (reference sequence). V gave up 4 bases and J gave up 0 bases; unmatched junction bases: 9. The CDR3 consists of 17 residues. Regarding the study as a whole: In 90% to 95% of patients, immune responses induced by the vaccine occurred.

This TCR was recovered from a man younger than 35 with glioma. The rearrangement links TRBV5-4 to TRBJ2-1, with 8 positions matching TRBD2. Specimen: PBMCs, collected from a glioma patient treated with radiotherapy, temozolomide or both. This CDR3 reads CASSLRLAQSSYNEQFF. CDR3 DNA sequence: TGTGCCAGCAGCCTACGACTAGCGCAGAGCTCCTACAATGAGCAGTTCTTC.